The 19 T cell receptor beta chains in this list originate from one sample, sequenced in a study of T cells in Graves' hyperthyroidism and ophthalmopathy. There were TCR beta CDR3 regions amplified from RNA transcripts. A first-round RT-PCR of the TCR CDR3 used the HTBI primer set. TCRdb re-analysed the multiplex PCR reads in MiXCR, keeping a single row per CDR3 protein. Counted here are 340,000 or so distinct CDR3 sequences, 20% to 25% occurring once; the ten biggest clones make up around 50%. Sequencing input: blood. These receptors all come from a woman in her forties or fifties with Graves' hyperthyroidism.

The gene calls are TRBV9 and TRBJ2-5; D is unresolved. CDR1 SGDLS and CDR2 YYNGEE come from the germline V gene. The CDR3 loop spans 12 amino acids. V lost 5 bases, J lost 5 bases, and 10 bases lay in between. The DNA of the CDR3 is TGTGCCAGCAGTCCTGCGGACGAGACCCAGTACTTC. Its translation: CASSPADETQYF.

This clonotype was detected many times. The genes are TRBV6-1 and TRBJ2-1; unclear D gene. Germline assignment: CDR1 MNHNS and CDR2 SASEGT. Deletions cut 4 bases from V and 8 bases from J, with 27 bases between. This CDR3 comprises 18 residues. CDR3 residues: CASSAMGPPERRGDEQFF. The CDR3, as DNA: TGTGCCAGCAGTGCTATGGGCCCCCCGGAAAGACGTGGAGATGAGCAGTTCTTC.

This clonotype was seen ten or more times. This chain connects TRBV28 to TRBJ1-3, with a weak D call TRBD1 (5 bases). CDR3 length: 15 residues. Germline assignment: CDR1 MDHEN and CDR2 SYDVKM. V was clipped by 5 bases and J by 1 base, with 12 bases between them. The CDR3 bases are TGTGCCAGCAGTCCAAGGGGCGTATCTGGAAACACCATATATTTT. This encodes CASSPRGVSGNTIYF. The variable domain in full, completed from reference TRBV28 and TRBJ1-3, reads DVKVTQSSRYLVKRTGEKVFLECVQDMDHENMFWYRQDPGLGLRLIYFSYDVKMKEKGDIPEGYSVSREKKERFSLILESASTNQTSMYLCASSPRGVSGNTIYFGEGSWLTVV.

This clonotype was observed at least ten times. The gene calls are TRBV7-8 and TRBJ1-1, with D unresolved. The CDR3 covers 15 residues. Germline V gene sequence: CDR1 SGHVS, CDR2 FQNEAQ. V lost 2 bases, J lost 5 bases, and 15 bases lay in between. As DNA, the CDR3 is TGTGCCAGCAGCTTACCAGCCTCCCGATGGACTGAAGCTTTCTTT. This sequence encodes CASSLPASRWTEAFF.

This clonotype was counted many times. The rearrangement joins TRBV5-1 to TRBJ1-2; D is possibly TRBD1 (5 bases). The V gene lost 4 bases and the J gene lost 6 bases, with 13 bases spanning the gap. Germline V gene data show CDR1 as SGHRS and CDR2 as YFSETQ. CDR3 length equals 13 residues. The chain's CDR3 is CASSTGRGDGYTF. For the CDR3, the DNA is TGCGCCAGCAGCACAGGTCGGGGCGATGGCTACACCTTC. Full variable domain (remainder filled in from reference TRBV5-1 and TRBJ1-2): KAGVTQTPRYLIKTRGQQVTLSCSPISGHRSVSWYQQTPGQGLQFLFEYFSETQRNKGNFPGRFSGRQFSNSRSEMNVSTLELGDSALYLCASSTGRGDGYTFGSGTRLTVV.

The sample holds many counts of this clonotype. This chain joins TRBV7-3 and TRBJ2-1, with D tentatively TRBD1 or TRBD2 (5 bases each). With 0 bases removed from V and 4 bases from J, the gap between germline ends came to 10 bases. This CDR3 region has 15 residues. The germline CDR1 and CDR2 sequences are SGHTA and FQGTGA. The CDR3 sequence is CASSLTGDGYNEQFF. The DNA of the CDR3 is TGTGCCAGCAGCTTAACAGGGGACGGTTACAATGAGCAGTTCTTC.

This clonotype has only a few counts. V gene TRBV30 combines with J gene TRBJ1-1; the D is unclear. Looked up from germline, CDR1 is GTSNPN and CDR2 is SVGIG (reference sequence). V gave up 0 bases and J gave up 2 bases, with 7 bases separating them. This CDR3 is built from 13 residues. CDR3 nucleotide sequence: TGTGCCTGGAGTGTACTGGCTAACACTGAAGCTTTCTTT. Translated, it gives CAWSVLANTEAFF.

The V call is TRBV5-5, the J call TRBJ2-3; 9 bases line up with TRBD2. The CDR3 is 16 residues long. Losses at the gene ends were 2 bases for V and 6 bases for J; bases not matched to a gene: 10. CDR1 is SGHKS, CDR2 YYEKEE, per germline (reference sequence). The DNA of the CDR3 is TGTGCCAGCAGCTTTCGGGCGGGAGGGCCGGGGGATACGCAGTATTTT. It codes for CASSFRAGGPGDTQYF.

This chain uses TRBV4-1 with TRBJ1-6; TRBD1 might be the D (5 bases). The CDR3 spans 14 residues. V lost 0 bases, J lost 7 bases, and 7 bases lay in between. Germline V lookup: CDR1 MGHRA, CDR2 YSYEKL. The CDR3 DNA follows: TGCGCCAGCAGCCAAGAGGGGCGGAATTCACCCCTCCACTTT. Its protein is CASSQEGRNSPLHF.

This clonotype has at least ten counts. The J gene is TRBJ2-7, the V gene TRBV27; D perhaps matches TRBD2 (6 bases). V gave up 6 bases and J gave up 1 base, with 19 bases separating them. Germline-derived CDR1 and CDR2 are MNHEY and SMNVEV (reference sequence). The CDR3 is 16 amino acids. For the CDR3, the DNA is TGTGCCAGCAGATCGCTTAGCGGCCAAACGTCCTACGAGCAGTACTTC. The encoded protein is CASRSLSGQTSYEQYF.

The chain couples TRBV7-3 to TRBJ2-1, with TRBD2 identical over 12 bases. With V trimmed by 1 base and J by 6 bases, 13 bases remained unmatched. The germline V gene has CDR1 SGHTA and CDR2 FQGTGA. The CDR3 totals 19 residues. The CDR3 reads CASSLNPGLAGIVGNEQFF. CDR3 sequence (DNA): TGTGCCAGCAGCTTAAACCCCGGACTAGCGGGAATTGTGGGCAATGAGCAGTTCTTC.

Note on this clonotype: A read error is possible here, since a much larger clone lies one base away. The rearrangement joins TRBV7-2 to TRBJ2-1; D may correspond to TRBD1 or TRBD2 (5 bases each). The CDR3 is 11 residues long. Trimming left V 5 bases short and J 13 bases short, with 12 bases between. Germline CDR1 reads SGHTA; CDR2 reads FQGNSA. CDR3 bases: TGTGCCAGCAGCGACGTGGGGACCCAGTTCTTC. Translating gives CASSDVGTQFF.

The chain is built from TRBV11-3 and TRBJ1-1, with D unresolved. Trimming removed 3 bases at V and 1 base at J, with 12 bases between. Germline values: CDR1 SGHNT, CDR2 YENEEA. The CDR3 covers 15 residues. The CDR3 loop reads CASSFLRTANTEAFF. CDR3 nucleotides: TGTGCCAGCAGCTTTCTGAGGACGGCGAACACTGAAGCTTTCTTT.

This clonotype was seen ten or more times. The V call is TRBV11-2, the J call TRBJ1-2; weak D call: TRBD1 (6 bases). Germline lookup yields CDR1 SGHAT and CDR2 FQNNGV. V lost 3 bases and J 4 bases, leaving 9 bases between the germline ends. CDR3 length: 13 amino acids. The CDR3 bases are TGTGCCAGCAGCTTTGGACAGCTCTATGGCTACACCTTC. Its protein is CASSFGQLYGYTF.

This clonotype was counted a few times. This chain connects TRBV20-1 to TRBJ2-7, with D possibly matching TRBD2 (6 bases). CDR3 length equals 14 residues. Per germline, CDR1 DFQATT and CDR2 SNEGSKA (reference sequence). V dropped 5 bases and J dropped 3 bases, with 17 bases sitting between them. The CDR3 sequence is CSAQSASAFYEQYF. The CDR3 DNA is TGCAGTGCTCAGTCGGCTAGCGCATTCTACGAGCAGTACTTC.

The chain carries TRBV29-1 and TRBJ1-2, with a possible D match to TRBD1 (6 bases). V was shortened by 3 bases and J by 6 bases, with 17 bases between the two germline ends. The CDR3 loop spans 14 amino acids. Germline loops: CDR1 SQVTM, CDR2 ANQGSEA. The CDR3 protein is CSVEGQGNRNGYTF. Here the CDR3 DNA reads TGCAGCGTTGAGGGCCAGGGGAATAGAAATGGCTACACCTTC. The variable domain in full, with the rest retrieved from reference TRBV29-1 and TRBJ1-2, is SAVISQKPSRDICQRGTSLTIQCQVDSQVTMMFWYRQQPGQSLTLIATANQGSEATYESGFVIDKFPISRPNLTFSTLTVSNMSPEDSSIYLCSVEGQGNRNGYTFGSGTRLTVV.

This clonotype has only a few counts. This chain joins TRBV7-2 and TRBJ2-5; 12 bases agree with TRBD2. The germline gives CDR1 SGHTA, CDR2 FQGNSA. Germline trimming cut 2 bases from V and 5 bases from J; bases unmatched to any gene: 3. The CDR3 contains 15 residues. Written as DNA, the CDR3 is TGTGCCAGCAGCTTAAACCTAGCGGGAGGGGAGACCCAGTACTTC. Its protein is CASSLNLAGGETQYF.

This clonotype was recorded many times. The chain has TRBV12-3 or TRBV12-4 and TRBJ2-3; 7 bases map to TRBD2. Trimming took 5 bases from V and 4 from J; bases not matched to a gene: 9. The CDR3 extends over 15 amino acids. CDR3 sequence reads: CASSPLAGDADTQYF. The CDR3 bases are TGTGCCAGCAGTCCCTTGGCGGGAGATGCAGATACGCAGTATTTT.

This clonotype was counted between two and nine times. This chain connects TRBV19 to TRBJ2-6; the match to TRBD2 covers 13 bases. Unmatched junction bases numbered 5, after V lost 7 bases and J lost 2 bases. The CDR3 contains 17 residues. Germline assignment: CDR1 LNHDA and CDR2 SQIVND (reference sequence). The chain's CDR3 is CASTTGLAGAGANVLTF. CDR3 bases: TGTGCCAGTACCACAGGACTAGCGGGAGCTGGGGCCAACGTCCTGACTTTC.